The 20 T cell receptor beta chains reported below all come from one sample, sequenced in a study of cytomegalovirus exposure and HLA in healthy donors. PCR employed 60 Vbeta and 13 Jbeta primers. Sequenced by immunoSEQ multiplex PCR; TCRdb stores in-frame clones only, minus some. The sample has 160,000 or so clones; roughly 80% are singletons. The specimen was PBMCs. These receptors all come from a male donor in good health and CMV-seropositive.

This chain connects TRBV10-3 to TRBJ1-1; D is ambiguous. Trimming left V 4 bases short and J 1 base short, with 10 bases between. Germline loops: CDR1 ENHRY, CDR2 SYGVKD. The CDR3 is 14 residues long. CDR3: CAISGRSGNTEAFF. The CDR3 region has the DNA TGTGCCATCAGTGGAAGGAGCGGGAACACTGAAGCTTTCTTT.

J is TRBJ1-2 and V is TRBV6-1; D unresolved. The CDR3 covers 12 residues. Per the germline V gene, CDR1 is MNHNS and CDR2 is SASEGT. V lost 4 bases and J 8 bases, leaving 11 bases between the germline ends. CDR3 region: CASSVVRQGYTF. The DNA for the CDR3 is TGTGCCAGCAGTGTGGTGCGGCAGGGCTACACCTTC.

The chain recombines TRBV10-3 with TRBJ2-3; D is undetermined. This CDR3 has 11 residues. Deletions cut 8 bases from V and 4 bases from J, with 7 bases between. Germline loops: CDR1 ENHRY, CDR2 SYGVKD. The chain's CDR3 is CAIEASDTQYF. CDR3 coding DNA: TGTGCCATCGAGGCGTCAGATACGCAGTATTTT.

V gene TRBV28 combines with J gene TRBJ1-2; 7 bases map to TRBD1. CDR3 length equals 14 residues. Trimming removed 6 bases from V and 4 bases from J; junction bases left unmatched: 8. Germline CDR1 MDHEN, CDR2 SYDVKM. CDR3 coding DNA: TGTGCCAGCAGACCTACGGGACAGACCTATGGCTACACCTTC. It translates to CASRPTGQTYGYTF.

This chain's CDR3 is CASSHQGEVGSPLHF. The CDR3 DNA reads TGTGCCAGCAGTCATCAGGGGGAAGTTGGGTCACCCCTCCACTTT. V gene TRBV6-5 combines with J gene TRBJ1-6; 7 bases fit TRBD1. Germline CDR1 MNHEY, CDR2 SVGAGI. V was pared by 5 bases and J by 10 bases, with 11 bases of the junction left unmatched. The CDR3 is 15 amino acids.

V usage is TRBV29-1 and J usage is TRBJ2-7; 10 nucleotides line up with TRBD2. V gave up 8 bases and J gave up 2 bases; unmatched junction bases: 18. This CDR3 contains 17 residues. Germline CDR1 reads SQVTM; CDR2 reads ANQGSEA. CDR3 amino acids: CSPPPGATSGFTYEQYF. The CDR3 DNA follows: TGCAGCCCTCCCCCGGGGGCGACTAGCGGGTTCACCTACGAGCAGTACTTC.

The chain carries TRBV6-4 and TRBJ2-1, with 8 bases identical to TRBD1. The length of the CDR3 is 15 residues. V dropped 3 bases and J dropped 4; count of bases not matched to a gene: 5. The germline CDR1 and CDR2 sequences are MRHNA and SNTAGT. CDR3 in DNA: TGTGCCAGCAGTGAACAGGGGGTGGTGTACAATGAGCAGTTCTTC. Protein product: CASSEQGVVYNEQFF.

This clone was seen just once. The chain recombines TRBV21-1 with TRBJ2-7; the listed D gene, TRBD1, was not tested against the DNA. TRBV21-1 is flagged as a pseudogene. The CDR3 has 17 residues. The CDR3 region is CASSKAWWTGARYEQYF. Written as DNA, the CDR3 is TGTGCCAGCAGCAAAGCGTGGTGGACAGGGGCTCGCTACGAGCAGTACTTC.

This chain joins TRBV18 and TRBJ2-6, with D possibly matching TRBD2 (5 bases). This CDR3 is built from 23 residues. Germline V lookup: CDR1 KGHSH, CDR2 LQKENI. Trimming stripped 3 bases from V and 1 base from J, with 31 bases between. Written as DNA, the CDR3 is TGTGCCAGCTCACCGTCGGTGAGGGAGAGGGCACGTCGAGCCAAATCTGGGGCCAACGTCCTGACTTTC. This translates into CASSPSVRERARRAKSGANVLTF. The full variable domain, with the rest looked up from reference TRBV18 and TRBJ2-6, is NAGVMQNPRHLVRRRGQEARLRCSPMKGHSHVYWYRQLPEEGLKFMVYLQKENIIDESGMPKERFSAEFPKEGPSILRIQQVVRGDSAAYFCASSPSVRERARRAKSGANVLTFGAGSRLTVL.

The J gene is TRBJ2-3, the V gene TRBV19, with D possibly TRBD2 on 6 matching bases. V was clipped by 5 bases and J by 4 bases, with 13 bases between them. This CDR3 is 14 amino acids long. The germline CDR1 and CDR2 sequences are LNHDA and SQIVND (reference sequence). CDR3 in amino acids: CASSAGTGADTQYF. CDR3 DNA: TGTGCCAGTAGTGCCGGGACTGGAGCAGATACGCAGTATTTT.

The chain is built from TRBV28 and TRBJ1-4; tentatively, D is TRBD1 (5 bases). The CDR3 consists of 12 residues. V was clipped by 11 bases and J by 5 bases, with 12 bases between them. CDR1 is MDHEN, CDR2 SYDVKM, per germline. CDR3 sequence reads: CAGSGGNEKLFF. CDR3 nucleotide sequence: TGTGCCGGCTCGGGGGGGAATGAAAAACTGTTTTTT.

The sample holds one count of this clone. The J gene is TRBJ1-2, the V gene TRBV9, with TRBD1 identical over 7 bases. This CDR3 has 15 residues. The J segment lost 4 bases and the V segment lost 0 bases, leaving 6 bases of the junction unmatched. CDR1 and CDR2 (germline): SGDLS, YYNGEE. Here the CDR3 reads CASSVGGAGGYGYTF. CDR3 bases: TGTGCCAGCAGCGTAGGTGGGGCAGGGGGCTATGGCTACACCTTC.

This rearrangement joins TRBV7-9 to TRBJ2-6, with TRBD1 identical over 7 bases. Trimming took 10 bases from V and 6 from J; bases not matched to a gene: 9. CDR3 size: 14 residues. Germline V lookup: CDR1 SEHNR, CDR2 FQNEAQ (reference sequence). CDR3 sequence: CATKQGRQANVLTF. The CDR3 nucleotides are TGTGCCACTAAACAGGGGAGACAGGCCAACGTCCTGACTTTC.

This chain connects TRBV7-6 to TRBJ1-1, with D unclear. CDR1 is SGHVS and CDR2 is FNYEAQ in the germline V gene. The length of the CDR3 is 16 residues. The germline V and J ends were trimmed by 5 bases and 5 bases, with 21 bases remaining between them. Written as DNA, the CDR3 is TGTGCCAGCAGCGCATGGGAGGGTCCGATAGGGACTGAAGCTTTCTTT. Residues: CASSAWEGPIGTEAFF.

The rearrangement joins TRBV7-9 to TRBJ2-1; 9 bases are shared with TRBD2. The CDR3 is 14 amino acids. Germline V gives CDR1 SEHNR, CDR2 FQNEAQ (reference sequence). V lost 6 bases, J lost 5 bases, and 5 bases stayed unmatched. CDR3 sequence reads: CASRPSGGHNEQFF. The CDR3 DNA is TGTGCCAGCAGGCCCAGCGGGGGGCACAATGAGCAGTTCTTC. The full variable domain, with the rest looked up from reference TRBV7-9 and TRBJ2-1, is DTGVSQNPRHKITKRGQNVTFRCDPISEHNRLYWYRQTLGQGPEFLTYFQNEAQLEKSRLLSDRFSAERPKGSFSTLEIQRTEQGDSAMYLCASRPSGGHNEQFFGPGTRLTVL.

Only one count was recorded for this clone. The chain is built from TRBV7-9 and TRBJ1-4, with D perhaps matching TRBD1 (5 bases). V lost 6 bases to trimming and J lost 2 bases, with 10 bases between them. This CDR3 has 14 amino acids. Germline V CDR1 and CDR2: SEHNR, FQNEAQ (reference sequence). For the CDR3, the DNA is TGTGCCAGCAGGGCCGGGGGGACTAATGAAAAACTGTTTTTT. This gives the protein CASRAGGTNEKLFF.

The chain recombines TRBV11-2 with TRBJ1-3; perhaps TRBD1 as D (6 bases). CDR1 and CDR2 (germline): SGHAT, FQNNGV. CDR3 length equals 13 residues. V was shortened by 5 bases and J by 6 bases, with 11 bases between the two germline ends. The CDR3 DNA reads TGTGCCAGCAGCCAGGGACAAGCAAACACCATATATTTT. Its translation is CASSQGQANTIYF.

In this sample, this clone turned up a few times. The genes are TRBV7-9 and TRBJ1-3; no definite D call. The V and J ends lost 5 bases and 4 bases respectively, with 18 bases between them. Germline values: CDR1 SEHNR, CDR2 FQNEAQ (reference sequence). The CDR3 is 16 residues long. Here the CDR3 DNA reads TGTGCCAGCAGCCGGGATAGAATTCATCTAGGAAACACCATATATTTT. Translating gives CASSRDRIHLGNTIYF.

The V gene is TRBV9, the J gene TRBJ2-1; 7 nucleotides line up with TRBD2. The ends lost 0 bases at V and 4 bases at J; junction bases unmatched: 10. Germline CDR1 SGDLS, CDR2 YYNGEE. The CDR3 has 17 residues. CDR3 sequence (DNA): TGTGCCAGCAGCGTAGCCCCCGGCGGGGGATTTTACAATGAGCAGTTCTTC. Its protein product is CASSVAPGGGFYNEQFF.

About this clone itself: One junction end disagrees with the germline gene, perhaps due to a read error. This chain links TRBV19 with TRBJ1-1; 10 bases agree with TRBD1. The CDR3 length is 16 residues. CDR1 and CDR2 (germline): LNHDA, SQIVND (reference sequence). CDR3 DNA sequence: TGTGCCAGTAGTACGCTTCCGGGACAGGGGAACGCTGAAGCTTTCTTT. Translation: CASSTLPGQGNAEAFF.